The 30 T cell receptor beta chains listed next were all sequenced from one sample in a study of shared clonotypes between healthy human individuals. The table came from immunoSEQ multiplex PCR; TCRdb's copy has only in-frame clones and leaves some out. The sample lists fewer than 550,000 clones, around 79% occurring once. Material: PBMCs. Receptors originate from a woman in her thirties or forties in good health. Some clones in this sample may be carry-over from other donors' samples.

The J gene is TRBJ1-4, the V gene TRBV27; D unclear. Per germline, CDR1 MNHEY and CDR2 SMNVEV (reference sequence). V was clipped by 5 bases and J by 4 bases, with 11 bases between them. This CDR3 contains 14 residues. The CDR3: CASSPRAVNEKLFF. The CDR3, as DNA: TGTGCCAGCAGTCCACGGGCTGTTAATGAAAAACTGTTTTTT.

DNA for the CDR3: TGTGCCAGCAGTCCCGGGACAGCCACTGAAGCTTTCTTT. Amino acid sequence: CASSPGTATEAFF. The chain uses TRBV7-9 and TRBJ1-1; the match to TRBD1 covers 7 bases. This CDR3 comprises 13 residues. After removal of 6 bases from V and 4 bases from J, the junction contained 5 bases not matched to a gene. Germline CDR1 is SEHNR and CDR2 is FQNEAQ (reference sequence).

The gene calls are TRBV7-8 and TRBJ1-6; 9 bases align to TRBD1. The CDR3 runs 16 residues. Trimming cost V 5 bases and J 3 bases; bases outside gene matches: 5. Germline V CDR1 and CDR2: SGHVS, FQNEAQ. The DNA of the CDR3 is TGTGCCAGCAGCCCTTCGGACAGGGGCTATAATTCACCCCTCCACTTT. The encoded protein is CASSPSDRGYNSPLHF.

The rearrangement links TRBV6-4 to TRBJ1-3; D may be TRBD1 (5 bases). V was cut by 2 bases and J by 4 bases, with 18 bases left in between. The CDR3 length is 17 residues. From germline, CDR1 is MRHNA and CDR2 SNTAGT. The CDR3 spells CASSDPSRGGRGNTIYF. In DNA, the CDR3 is TGTGCCAGCAGTGACCCGTCAAGGGGAGGGAGAGGAAACACCATATATTTT.

Comments on this clone: The same CDR3 arises from other DNA sequences in this sample as well. J is TRBJ2-2 and V is TRBV5-1; the D gene is possibly TRBD1 (5 bases). This CDR3 region has 15 residues. Germline V gene lookup returns CDR1 SGHRS and CDR2 YFSETQ. V was cut by 0 bases and J by 1 base, with 7 bases left in between. CDR3 residues: CASSLGQGNTGELFF. The CDR3 DNA sequence: TGCGCCAGCAGCTTGGGGCAGGGGAACACCGGGGAGCTGTTTTTT.

CDR3 loop: CASSLTGKEAFF. DNA of the CDR3: TGTGCCAGCAGTTTAACGGGGAAAGAAGCTTTCTTT. The chain has TRBV28 and TRBJ1-1; no firm D call. Deletions cut 2 bases from V and 8 bases from J, with 9 bases between. CDR3 length equals 12 residues. Germline CDR1 is MDHEN and CDR2 is SYDVKM.

There are a few counts of this clone. V usage is TRBV2 and J usage is TRBJ1-4, with D unresolved. There are 12 residues in the CDR3. The V end lost 3 bases, the J end lost 7 bases, and 6 bases lay between the germline ends. Germline CDR1 is SNHLY and CDR2 is FYNNEI. The CDR3 loop is CASSELREKLFF. Written as DNA, the CDR3 is TGTGCCAGCAGTGAGTTACGTGAAAAACTGTTTTTT.

For the CDR3, the DNA is TGTGCCAGCAGTTTATTAGGGGGCGTCGGCACTGAAGCTTTCTTT. Protein sequence: CASSLLGGVGTEAFF. J is TRBJ1-1 and V is TRBV27, with 7 bases fitting TRBD1. Trimming removed 1 base from V and 4 bases from J; junction bases left unmatched: 6. CDR3 size: 15 residues. The V gene's germline CDR1 is MNHEY and CDR2 SMNVEV (reference sequence).

The J gene is TRBJ2-1, the V gene TRBV4-1; 14 positions match TRBD2. The ends lost 4 bases at V and 5 bases at J; junction bases unmatched: 7. The CDR3 runs to 17 residues. Germline CDR1 is MGHRA and CDR2 is YSYEKL. CDR3 loop: CASSRGTSGSPDNEQFF. The CDR3 DNA reads as TGCGCCAGCAGCCGCGGGACTAGCGGGAGCCCCGACAATGAGCAGTTCTTC.

A few counts support this clone. The chain has TRBV5-4 and TRBJ1-2; TRBD1 matches at 10 bases. The V segment lost 3 bases and the J segment 2 bases; nucleotides outside the gene matches: 7. The CDR3 has 16 residues. Germline CDR1 reads SGHNT; CDR2 reads YYREEE (reference sequence). The CDR3 reads CASSSPGTGVNYGYTF. The CDR3 DNA follows: TGTGCCAGCAGCTCACCCGGGACAGGGGTCAACTATGGCTACACCTTC.

The CDR3 spells CASSLKGGYTDTQYF. DNA for the CDR3: TGTGCCAGCAGCTTAAAAGGGGGCTACACAGATACGCAGTATTTT. V usage is TRBV7-9 and J usage is TRBJ2-3; 7 nucleotides agree with TRBD1. Germline V gene lookup returns CDR1 SEHNR and CDR2 FQNEAQ (reference sequence). The CDR3 length is 15 residues. The J segment lost 2 bases and the V segment lost 2 bases, leaving 4 bases of the junction unmatched.

The V and J genes are TRBV9 and TRBJ1-1, with 8 nucleotides matching TRBD1. Germline V CDR1 and CDR2: SGDLS, YYNGEE. After removal of 3 bases from V and 3 bases from J, the junction contained 13 bases not matched to a gene. CDR3 size: 17 residues. DNA of the CDR3: TGTGCCAGCAGCGGGCAAGGACAGGGTAGGTTGTACACTGAAGCTTTCTTT. The encoded protein is CASSGQGQGRLYTEAFF.

The V call is TRBV30, the J call TRBJ2-1; D call uncertain. Trimming shortened V by 2 bases and J by 6 bases, and 14 bases separated the two germline ends. CDR3 length: 14 amino acids. CDR1 and CDR2 from the germline V gene are GTSNPN and SVGIG (reference sequence). The CDR3 here is CAWSKGREGNEQFF. The CDR3 DNA sequence: TGTGCCTGGAGTAAGGGCAGAGAAGGCAATGAGCAGTTCTTC. The variable domain in full, completed from reference TRBV30 and TRBJ2-1, reads SQTIHQWPATLVQPVGSPLSLECTVEGTSNPNLYWYRQAAGRGLQLLFYSVGIGQISSEVPQNLSASRPQDRQFILSSKKLLLSDSGFYLCAWSKGREGNEQFFGPGTRLTVL.

This chain connects TRBV6-5 to TRBJ2-2; D gene unclear. This CDR3 is 14 amino acids long. Trimming took 4 bases from V and 1 from J, leaving 7 bases between them. Germline CDR1 MNHEY, CDR2 SVGAGI. CDR3 nucleotides: TGTGCCAGCAGTTTGACTGGGAACACCGGGGAGCTGTTTTTT. This translates into CASSLTGNTGELFF.

This clone was detected only a few times. The chain is built from TRBV5-4 and TRBJ1-1, with D maybe TRBD1 (6 bases). V was clipped by 4 bases and J by 0 bases, with 10 bases between them. This CDR3 spans 14 amino acids. Germline CDR1 SGHNT, CDR2 YYREEE (reference sequence). CDR3 region: CASSADRMNTEAFF. CDR3 bases: TGTGCCAGCAGCGCAGACAGGATGAACACTGAAGCTTTCTTT.

This clone has ten or more counts. This chain uses TRBV7-3 with TRBJ2-6; D remains ambiguous. The germline V gene encodes CDR1 SGHTA and CDR2 FQGTGA. The CDR3 length is 16 residues. V lost 4 bases, J lost 0 bases, and 10 bases lay in between. CDR3 amino acids: CASSSRPGSGANVLTF. Here the CDR3 DNA reads TGTGCCAGCAGCTCCCGACCCGGCTCTGGGGCCAACGTCCTGACTTTC.

The rearrangement uses TRBV5-1 and TRBJ1-4, with unresolved D. Germline V gene data show CDR1 as SGHRS and CDR2 as YFSETQ. V was cut by 0 bases and J by 0 bases, with 9 bases left in between. This CDR3 has 16 residues. CDR3 coding DNA: TGCGCCAGCAGCTTGGGAAGGGATGCAACTAATGAAAAACTGTTTTTT. Translating it yields CASSLGRDATNEKLFF.

The chain is built from TRBV28 and TRBJ2-3; D possibly corresponds to TRBD2 (5 bases). The CDR3 runs to 13 residues. CDR1 MDHEN and CDR2 SYDVKM come from the germline V gene. V gave up 7 bases and J gave up 4 bases, with 12 bases separating them. Here the CDR3 DNA reads TGTGCCAGCAATCGGAGGCTCGCAGATACGCAGTATTTT. This encodes CASNRRLADTQYF.

The table lists this clone with a count of one. The chain has TRBV18 and TRBJ2-3; 7 bases map to TRBD2. Germline lookup yields CDR1 KGHSH and CDR2 LQKENI. The J segment lost 4 bases and the V segment lost 3 bases, leaving 4 bases of the junction unmatched. CDR3 length equals 14 residues. DNA for the CDR3: TGTGCCAGCTCACCCGCGGGGGTTTCAGATACGCAGTATTTT. It is translated as CASSPAGVSDTQYF.

This clone was seen more than once but under ten times. CDR3 sequence (DNA): TGTGCCAGCAGTTTATTGGCGGGGGCAGAGACCCAGTACTTC. Residues: CASSLLAGAETQYF. The chain uses TRBV28 and TRBJ2-5; D is perhaps TRBD2 (7 bases). V gave up 1 base and J gave up 4 bases, with 10 bases separating them. The germline CDR1 and CDR2 sequences are MDHEN and SYDVKM. CDR3 length: 14 amino acids.

This clone came up once. The rearrangement uses TRBV23-1 and TRBJ1-1; D is unclear. TRBV23-1 is treated as an ORF (open reading frame) with a function not yet certain. This CDR3 contains 15 residues. V lost 0 bases to trimming and J lost 1 base, with 9 bases between them. CDR3 DNA sequence: TGCGCCAGCAGTCAATCACACACCTCGAACACTGAAGCTTTCTTT. This codes for CASSQSHTSNTEAFF.

This rearrangement joins TRBV5-1 to TRBJ2-7; 7 bases line up with TRBD2. The CDR3 consists of 14 residues. The germline gives CDR1 SGHRS, CDR2 YFSETQ. The V and J ends lost 2 bases and 3 bases, in that order; junction bases with no gene match: 5. The CDR3 region is CASSLAGLLYEQYF. DNA for the CDR3: TGCGCCAGCAGCTTAGCGGGACTCCTCTACGAGCAGTACTTC. The full variable domain, in which reference TRBV5-1 and TRBJ2-7 provide the parts outside the CDR3, is KAGVTQTPRYLIKTRGQQVTLSCSPISGHRSVSWYQQTPGQGLQFLFEYFSETQRNKGNFPGRFSGRQFSNSRSEMNVSTLELGDSALYLCASSLAGLLYEQYFGPGTRLTVT.

The chain combines TRBV9 with TRBJ2-7, with D perhaps TRBD1 (6 bases). CDR3 length equals 14 residues. Germline CDR1 reads SGDLS; CDR2 reads YYNGEE. Trimming removed 1 base at V and 2 bases at J, with 10 bases between. CDR3 bases: TGTGCCAGCAGCGTACTGGACAGAACCTACGAGCAGTACTTC. Its protein is CASSVLDRTYEQYF.

The V call is TRBV5-4, the J call TRBJ2-7; a possible D gene is TRBD1 (5 bases). V was cut by 0 bases and J by 5 bases, with 9 bases left in between. CDR1 and CDR2 (germline): SGHNT, YYREEE (reference sequence). The CDR3 has 13 residues. The CDR3 loop is CASSLGQFHEQYF. CDR3 sequence (DNA): TGTGCCAGCAGCTTGGGACAGTTTCACGAGCAGTACTTC.

The chain carries TRBV18 and TRBJ1-4, with D unclear. The V and J ends lost 2 bases and 1 base respectively, with 5 bases between them. The CDR3 contains 14 residues. Germline V gene sequence: CDR1 KGHSH, CDR2 LQKENI. The CDR3 loop is CASSPGVTNEKLFF. The CDR3, as DNA: TGTGCCAGCTCACCAGGGGTAACTAATGAAAAACTGTTTTTT.

As DNA, the CDR3 is TGTGCCAGCAGCTTAGCGGTGGGAGCTTACAATGAGCAGTTCTTC. Encoded protein: CASSLAVGAYNEQFF. The chain couples TRBV7-2 to TRBJ2-1; TRBD2 might be the D (5 bases). The V and J ends lost 0 bases and 4 bases respectively, with 10 bases between them. The CDR3 is made up of 15 amino acids. The germline gives CDR1 SGHTA, CDR2 FQGNSA. The full variable domain, completed using reference TRBV7-2 and TRBJ2-1, is GAGVSQSPSNKVTEKGKDVELRCDPISGHTALYWYRQSLGQGLEFLIYFQGNSAPDKSGLPSDRFSAERTGGSVSTLTIQRTQQEDSAVYLCASSLAVGAYNEQFFGPGTRLTVL.

The V gene is TRBV5-5, the J gene TRBJ2-6; D may be TRBD1 (6 bases). The CDR3 is 18 residues long. Trimming pared 1 base from V and 0 bases from J, leaving 14 bases between. The germline V gene has CDR1 SGHKS and CDR2 YYEKEE (reference sequence). CDR3 in DNA: TGTGCCAGCAGCTTGTCACCAATACAGGGCTCTGGGGCCAACGTCCTGACTTTC. Its translation: CASSLSPIQGSGANVLTF.

The chain is built from TRBV27 and TRBJ2-7, with 8 bases that match TRBD2. The CDR3 runs 15 residues. J was trimmed by 1 base and V by 6 bases; bases with no gene match: 8. Germline assignment: CDR1 MNHEY and CDR2 SMNVEV (reference sequence). CDR3 protein: CASRRLAGPSYEQYF. DNA of the CDR3: TGTGCCAGCAGGAGGTTAGCGGGGCCTTCCTACGAGCAGTACTTC.

The chain links TRBV28 to TRBJ1-1, with 9 nucleotides matching TRBD1. The V gene end was trimmed by 2 bases and the J gene end by 5 bases; junction bases not matched to a gene: 9. From germline, CDR1 is MDHEN and CDR2 SYDVKM. The length of the CDR3 is 16 residues. Written as DNA, the CDR3 is TGTGCCAGCAGTTTACTGCCGGGACAGGGTGAGACTGAAGCTTTCTTT. This translates into CASSLLPGQGETEAFF.

This chain uses TRBV7-9 with TRBJ1-2; 7 bases map to TRBD1. V lost 5 bases, J lost 8 bases, and 8 bases stayed unmatched. The length of the CDR3 is 13 residues. CDR1 and CDR2 from the germline V gene are SEHNR and FQNEAQ (reference sequence). The CDR3 spells CASSQGTARGYTF. CDR3 coding DNA: TGTGCCAGCAGCCAAGGGACAGCTCGAGGCTACACCTTC.